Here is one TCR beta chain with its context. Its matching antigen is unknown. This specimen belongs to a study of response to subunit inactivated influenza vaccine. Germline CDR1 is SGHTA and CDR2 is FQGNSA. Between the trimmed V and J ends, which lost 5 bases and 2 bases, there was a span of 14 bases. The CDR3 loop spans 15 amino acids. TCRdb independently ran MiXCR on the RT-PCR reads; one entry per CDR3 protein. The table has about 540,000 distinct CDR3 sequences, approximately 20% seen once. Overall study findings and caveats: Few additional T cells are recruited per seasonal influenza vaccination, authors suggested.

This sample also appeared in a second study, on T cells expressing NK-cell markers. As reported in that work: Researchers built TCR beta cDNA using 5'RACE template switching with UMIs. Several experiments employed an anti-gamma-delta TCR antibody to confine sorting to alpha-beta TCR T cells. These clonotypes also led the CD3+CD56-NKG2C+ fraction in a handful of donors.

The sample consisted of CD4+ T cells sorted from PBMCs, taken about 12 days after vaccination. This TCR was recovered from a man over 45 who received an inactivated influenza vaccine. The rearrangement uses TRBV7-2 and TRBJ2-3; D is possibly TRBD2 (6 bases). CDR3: CASSRTWGVTDTQYF. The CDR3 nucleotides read TGTGCCAGCAGCAGGACCTGGGGGGTCACAGATACGCAGTATTTT.